This TCR beta chain emerged from a study of shared clonotypes between healthy human individuals. Across the whole study: Three plates each covered CD4 naive and memory; CD8 naive two, CD8 memory one.

Germline CDR1 is MDHEN and CDR2 is SYDVKM. V lost 2 bases to trimming and J lost 2 bases, with 24 bases between them. The CDR3 runs to 19 residues. Study-level points and caveats: In several donors, approximately 5% of naive CD4 clonotypes appeared in common. Estimated clonotype richness was generally higher in naive than memory subsets.

TCRdb's copy holds only in-frame clones and misses some; the assay was immunoSEQ multiplex PCR. The sample consists of approximately 980,000 clones, over 75% of them appearing once. A split of CD4+ cells into CD45RA+ naive and CD45RA-negative memory subsets was performed. This clone was detected many times. Its antigen remains unidentified. The source is a man aged 18 to 35 in good health. The specimen was memory CD4+ T cells sorted from blood. Specified subset: CD45RA-negative fraction. The V call is TRBV28, the J call TRBJ1-2; the D gene is possibly TRBD1 (5 bases). The CDR3 is CASSLGPWGRRWGNYGYTF. CDR3 DNA sequence: TGTGCCAGCAGTTTAGGGCCCTGGGGACGCCGGTGGGGGAACTATGGCTACACCTTC.